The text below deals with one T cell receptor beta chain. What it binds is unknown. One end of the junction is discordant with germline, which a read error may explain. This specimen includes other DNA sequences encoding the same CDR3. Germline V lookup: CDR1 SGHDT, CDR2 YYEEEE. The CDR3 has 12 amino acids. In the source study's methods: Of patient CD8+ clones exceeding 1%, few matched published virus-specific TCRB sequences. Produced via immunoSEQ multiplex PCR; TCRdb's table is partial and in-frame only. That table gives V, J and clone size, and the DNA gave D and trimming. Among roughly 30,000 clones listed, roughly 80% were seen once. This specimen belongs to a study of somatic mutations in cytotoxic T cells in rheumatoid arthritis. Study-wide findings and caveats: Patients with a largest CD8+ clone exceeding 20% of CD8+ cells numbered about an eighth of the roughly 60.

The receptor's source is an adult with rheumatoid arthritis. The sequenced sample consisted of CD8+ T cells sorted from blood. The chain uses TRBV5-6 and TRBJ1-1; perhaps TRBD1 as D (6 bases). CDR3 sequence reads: CASSLGDTEAFF. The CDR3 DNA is TGTGCCAGCAGCTTGGGGGACACCGAAGCTTTCTTT.